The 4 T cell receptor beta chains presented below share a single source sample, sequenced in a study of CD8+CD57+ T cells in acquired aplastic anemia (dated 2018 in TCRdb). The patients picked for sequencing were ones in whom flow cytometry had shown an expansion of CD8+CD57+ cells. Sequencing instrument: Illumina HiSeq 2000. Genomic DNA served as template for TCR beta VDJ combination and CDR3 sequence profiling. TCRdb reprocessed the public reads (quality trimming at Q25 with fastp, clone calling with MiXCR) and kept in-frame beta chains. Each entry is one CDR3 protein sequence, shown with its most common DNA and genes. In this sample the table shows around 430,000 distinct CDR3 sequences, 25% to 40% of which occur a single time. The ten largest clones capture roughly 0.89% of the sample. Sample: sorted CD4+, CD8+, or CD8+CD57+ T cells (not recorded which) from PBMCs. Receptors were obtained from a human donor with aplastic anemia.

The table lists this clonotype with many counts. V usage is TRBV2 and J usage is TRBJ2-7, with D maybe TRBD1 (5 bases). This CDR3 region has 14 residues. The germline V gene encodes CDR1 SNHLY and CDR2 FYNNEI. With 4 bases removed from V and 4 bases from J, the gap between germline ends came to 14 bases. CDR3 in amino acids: CASSAEGALYEQYF. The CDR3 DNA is TGTGCCAGCAGTGCGGAAGGGGCCCTATACGAGCAGTACTTC.

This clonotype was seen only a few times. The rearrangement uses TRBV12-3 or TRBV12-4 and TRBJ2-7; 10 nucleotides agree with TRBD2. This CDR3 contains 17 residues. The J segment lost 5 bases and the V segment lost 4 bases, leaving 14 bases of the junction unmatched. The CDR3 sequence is CASSYPTGPSGRDEQYF. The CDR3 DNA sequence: TGTGCCAGCAGTTACCCCACCGGACCCAGCGGGAGGGACGAGCAGTACTTC.

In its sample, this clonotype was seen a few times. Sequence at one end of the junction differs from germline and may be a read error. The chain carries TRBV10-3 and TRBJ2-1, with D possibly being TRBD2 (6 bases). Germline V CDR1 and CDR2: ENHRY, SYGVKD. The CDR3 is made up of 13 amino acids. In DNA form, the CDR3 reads TGTGCCAGCAGTCAGACTAGTTTCGGTGAGCAGTTCTTC. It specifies CASSQTSFGEQFF.

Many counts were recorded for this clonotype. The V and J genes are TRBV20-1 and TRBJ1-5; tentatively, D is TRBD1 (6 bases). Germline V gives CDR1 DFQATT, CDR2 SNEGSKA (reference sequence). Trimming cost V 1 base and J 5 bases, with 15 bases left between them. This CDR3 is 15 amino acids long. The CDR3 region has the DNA TGCAGTGCTAGAGTACGTATGGGGGCGTATCAGCCCCAGCATTTT. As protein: CSARVRMGAYQPQHF.